The 15 T cell receptor beta chains in this list originate from one sample, sequenced in a study of T-cell memory formation after mild COVID-19. One entry per CDR3 protein results from TCRdb running MiXCR on the 5' RACE reads. Here the sample spans 180,000 or so distinct CDR3 sequences, 11% being singletons. Sequences were obtained from PBMCs or a T cell subset sorted from them (not recorded which). These receptors were collected from a man between 18 and 29 years old who had mild COVID-19 (a few samples of this study predate the infection). Cell type and time point are not known.

In this sample, this clonotype turned up many times. In DNA form, the CDR3 reads TGTGCCAGCATGAGGGGATCTGGTGAAAAACTGTTTTTT. This codes for CASMRGSGEKLFF. This chain links TRBV2 with TRBJ1-4, with D tentatively TRBD1 (5 bases). CDR3 length: 13 amino acids. CDR1 is SNHLY and CDR2 is FYNNEI in the germline V gene. Trimming left V 7 bases short and J 7 bases short, with 13 bases between.

This sequence joins TRBV18 and TRBJ2-7; D not certain. Germline CDR1 and CDR2: KGHSH and LQKENI. Trimming took off 2 bases at V and 6 bases at J, with 11 bases between the two ends. CDR3 size: 13 residues. The CDR3 DNA reads TGTGCCAGCTCACCAGGTTCAGGTTCCGAGCAGTACGTC. This gives the protein CASSPGSGSEQYV.

V gene TRBV28 combines with J gene TRBJ2-7; unclear D gene. The germline V gene has CDR1 MDHEN and CDR2 SYDVKM. V gave up 5 bases and J gave up 11 bases, with 16 bases separating them. The CDR3 is 12 amino acids. CDR3 DNA sequence: TGTGCCAGCAGTCCCCCCCTTCGAAGGAAGTACTTC. Amino acids: CASSPPLRRKYF.

The chain has TRBV5-1 and TRBJ2-3; TRBD2 aligns across 11 bases. The CDR3 extends over 17 amino acids. Germline V lookup: CDR1 SGHRS, CDR2 YFSETQ. Trimming at V came to 3 bases and at J to 3 bases, leaving 9 bases not matched to a gene. The CDR3 reads CASSWGSGGAGTDTQYF. The CDR3 bases are TGCGCCAGCAGCTGGGGTAGCGGGGGGGCCGGGACAGATACGCAGTATTTT.

This clonotype has ten or more counts. The CDR3 loop reads CSAPDYTDTQYF. DNA for the CDR3: TGCAGTGCCCCGGACTACACAGATACGCAGTATTTT. The gene calls are TRBV20-1 and TRBJ2-3; a possible D gene is TRBD2 (6 bases). The V gene lost 6 bases and the J gene lost 2 bases, with 9 bases spanning the gap. This CDR3 has 12 amino acids. In germline, CDR1 is DFQATT, CDR2 SNEGSKA (reference sequence).

J is TRBJ1-3 and V is TRBV12-3 or TRBV12-4, with 11 bases aligning to TRBD1. This CDR3 has 14 residues. The V and J ends lost 6 bases and 2 bases, in that order; junction bases with no gene match: 0. The chain's CDR3 is CASRGQGAGNTIYF. For the CDR3, the DNA is TGTGCCAGCAGGGGACAGGGGGCTGGAAACACCATATATTTT.

The rearrangement links TRBV25-1 to TRBJ2-7; 8 bases fit TRBD1. Germline V lookup: CDR1 MGHDK, CDR2 SYGVNS. V was pared by 6 bases and J by 6 bases, with 10 bases of the junction left unmatched. The CDR3 is 14 residues long. The CDR3 spells CASRMTGARVEQYF. For the CDR3, the DNA is TGTGCCAGCAGGATGACAGGGGCGAGGGTCGAGCAGTACTTC.

Note on this clonotype: One end of the junction varies from germline; a read error may be responsible. The rearrangement links TRBV7-7 to TRBJ2-3, with D perhaps TRBD1 or TRBD2 (5 bases each). Germline V gives CDR1 SSHAT, CDR2 FNYEAQ (reference sequence). The CDR3 totals 14 residues. In DNA form, the CDR3 reads TGTGCTAGCAGCTCAAGTCGGGACGCAGATACGCAGTATTTT. Translation gives CASSSSRDADTQYF.

This clonotype came up a few times. The chain recombines TRBV12-3 or TRBV12-4 with TRBJ2-1; the D is unclear. The CDR3 length is 13 residues. The germline V and J ends were trimmed by 10 bases and 0 bases, with 10 bases remaining between them. The CDR3 sequence is CATCPGSYNEQFF. The CDR3 nucleotides read TGTGCCACCTGCCCGGGCTCCTACAATGAGCAGTTCTTC.

In this sample, this clonotype turned up a few times. This rearrangement joins TRBV28 to TRBJ1-5; possible D gene TRBD1, 6 bases. Germline-derived CDR1 and CDR2 are MDHEN and SYDVKM. The CDR3 is 14 residues long. Trimming removed 5 bases at V and 0 bases at J, with 8 bases between. The CDR3 sequence: CASSKGGSNQPQHF. CDR3 nucleotides: TGTGCCAGCAGTAAAGGGGGTAGCAATCAGCCCCAGCATTTT.

CDR3 protein: CASSRGPWGSGETQYF. The CDR3, as DNA: TGCGCCAGCAGCCGTGGCCCCTGGGGGAGTGGAGAGACCCAGTACTTC. The gene calls are TRBV4-3 and TRBJ2-5, with D perhaps assigned TRBD1 or TRBD2 (5 bases each). V lost 4 bases, J lost 4 bases, and 19 bases lay in between. CDR1 and CDR2 from the germline V gene are LGHNA and YSLEER. This CDR3 region has 16 residues.

CDR3 nucleotide sequence: TGTGCCAGCAGTTACTCCCGGGCGGGGGGAGGCAACATTCAGTACTTC. It is translated as CASSYSRAGGGNIQYF. V and J are TRBV6-5 and TRBJ2-4; 8 positions match TRBD2. V lost 0 bases, J lost 7 bases, and 8 bases stayed unmatched. CDR3 size: 16 residues. Germline V CDR1 and CDR2: MNHEY, SVGAGI.

There are many counts of this clonotype. The V gene is TRBV12-3 or TRBV12-4, the J gene TRBJ1-4; D is perhaps TRBD1 (6 bases). V was clipped by 5 bases and J by 3 bases, with 19 bases between them. This CDR3 has 17 residues. The chain's CDR3 is CASSANYQGRSNEKLFF. The CDR3 nucleotides are TGTGCCAGCAGTGCTAACTATCAGGGGCGGTCTAATGAAAAACTGTTTTTT.

CDR3 DNA: TGTGCCAGCAGCTCACCAGTCAGGGGGCGGGACCAGTACTTC. Amino acids: CASSSPVRGRDQYF. The rearrangement joins TRBV6-2 or TRBV6-3 to TRBJ2-5; TRBD1 aligns across 8 bases. V trimming: 6 bases; J trimming: 10 bases; junction bases outside the gene matches: 13. The CDR3 totals 14 residues. Looked up from germline, CDR1 is MNHEY and CDR2 is SVGEGT.

The V call is TRBV5-4, the J call TRBJ2-5, with TRBD1 matching over 7 bases. This CDR3 spans 14 amino acids. The V and J ends lost 3 bases and 5 bases, in that order; junction bases with no gene match: 7. Looked up from germline, CDR1 is SGHNT and CDR2 is YYREEE (reference sequence). The CDR3 sequence: CASSYQTGEETQYF. CDR3 bases: TGTGCCAGCAGCTACCAAACAGGGGAGGAGACCCAGTACTTC.